Below are 15 T cell receptor beta chains sequenced from a single sample in a study of patients and donors after allogeneic stem cell transplantation. MiXCR was run by TCRdb on the RT-PCR reads, yielding one entry per CDR3 protein. The sample includes roughly 30,000 distinct CDR3 sequences, nearly 7% seen only once; the top ten take roughly 34%. Sequencing input: blood, either unsorted or a sorted T cell fraction (not recorded which). The receptors were gathered from a human donor who was either an allogeneic HSCT recipient or a stem cell or donor lymphocyte infusion donor (not recorded which). It is not recorded whose cells these are; they may come from a transplant donor.

V gene TRBV6-1 combines with J gene TRBJ1-5; D perhaps matches TRBD1 (6 bases). Trimming shortened V by 6 bases and J by 0 bases, and 9 bases separated the two germline ends. Germline CDR1 is MNHNS and CDR2 is SASEGT. CDR3 length: 14 amino acids. This CDR3 is CASRGQYSNQPQHF. The CDR3 nucleotides read TGTGCCAGCAGAGGACAGTATAGCAATCAGCCCCAGCATTTT.

The table lists this clonotype with a few counts. This sequence joins TRBV4-2 and TRBJ1-3; no definite D call. Trimming removed 1 base from V and 4 bases from J, with 14 bases in between. This CDR3 is built from 16 residues. Germline V gene lookup returns CDR1 LGHNA and CDR2 YNFKEQ. CDR3 loop: CASSQALAGIGNTIYF. The CDR3 region has the DNA TGTGCCAGCAGCCAAGCGCTTGCTGGGATAGGAAACACCATATATTTT.

This clonotype was counted a few times. The V call is TRBV6-5, the J call TRBJ2-5; TRBD1 is a possible D gene (6 bases). The CDR3 covers 16 residues. Germline V lookup: CDR1 MNHEY, CDR2 SVGAGI. V lost 1 base and J lost 2, with 14 bases in between. The CDR3 here is CASSYLGAGAQETQYF. The CDR3, as DNA: TGTGCCAGCAGTTACTTGGGGGCCGGGGCACAAGAGACCCAGTACTTC.

Comment on this clonotype: The CDR3 carries no conserved terminal phenylalanine or tryptophan, so it likely arises from a read error. The CDR3 sequence: CASSEYLETQYL. In DNA form, the CDR3 reads TGTGCCAGCAGTGAATATTTAGAGACCCAGTACCTC. The rearrangement links TRBV25-1 to TRBJ2-5; D unresolved. V lost 0 bases and J lost 4, with 3 bases in between. Germline CDR1 and CDR2: MGHDK and SYGVNS. This CDR3 contains 12 residues.

The rearrangement links TRBV7-2 to TRBJ2-7; 10 bases fit TRBD1. After removal of 5 bases from V and 3 bases from J, the junction contained 13 bases not matched to a gene. The CDR3 has 17 residues. Germline V gives CDR1 SGHTA, CDR2 FQGNSA. CDR3 sequence: CASSPGQGYWGGYEQYF. The CDR3 DNA sequence: TGTGCCAGCAGCCCGGGACAGGGGTATTGGGGAGGCTACGAGCAGTACTTC.

Only a few counts were recorded for this clonotype. The chain carries TRBV20-1 and TRBJ2-1, with D hard to call. The CDR3 spans 11 residues. Germline V gene data show CDR1 as DFQATT and CDR2 as SNEGSKA (reference sequence). The CDR3 DNA sequence: TGCAGCGTTGGTCGGGCCTATGAGCAGTTCTTC. Residues: CSVGRAYEQFF.

This clonotype has only a few counts. The rearrangement joins TRBV2 to TRBJ2-2, with a weak D call TRBD1 (6 bases). The CDR3 covers 14 residues. The germline V and J ends were trimmed by 9 bases and 2 bases, with 13 bases remaining between them. Germline V gene lookup returns CDR1 SNHLY and CDR2 FYNNEI. For the CDR3, the DNA is TGTGCCAGTACCGGGACAAGAAACACCGGGGAGCTGTTTTTT. Translation: CASTGTRNTGELFF.

This clonotype was recorded at least ten times. V is TRBV7-2 and J is TRBJ2-1, with D perhaps matching TRBD1 or TRBD2 (5 bases each). The CDR3 contains 17 residues. V was pared by 1 base and J by 1 base, with 14 bases between. CDR1 is SGHTA and CDR2 is FQGNSA in the germline V gene. The CDR3 region is CASSLVVGTHSYNEQFF. CDR3 nucleotide sequence: TGTGCCAGCAGCTTAGTTGTTGGGACCCATTCCTACAATGAGCAGTTCTTC.

This clonotype was detected a few times. The V and J genes are TRBV3-1 and TRBJ2-2, with D possibly TRBD1 on 5 matching bases. Germline loops: CDR1 LGHDT, CDR2 YNNKEL (reference sequence). The length of the CDR3 is 15 residues. The germline V and J ends were trimmed by 2 bases and 5 bases, with 12 bases remaining between them. Here the CDR3 reads CASSQLQGITGELFF. As DNA, the CDR3 is TGTGCCAGCAGCCAACTCCAGGGTATTACCGGGGAGCTGTTTTTT.

This clonotype showed up many times. The chain couples TRBV7-2 to TRBJ2-1; TRBD2 matches at 13 bases. Germline trimming cut 3 bases from V and 7 bases from J; bases unmatched to any gene: 3. This CDR3 has 15 residues. CDR1 and CDR2 (germline): SGHTA, FQGNSA. In DNA form, the CDR3 reads TGTGCCAGCAGCTTGACTAGCGGGAGGAGTAATGAGCAGTTCTTC. Protein: CASSLTSGRSNEQFF.

This clonotype was seen only a few times. The chain couples TRBV5-4 to TRBJ2-7; 7 positions agree with TRBD2. The germline V gene encodes CDR1 SGHNT and CDR2 YYREEE (reference sequence). J lost 0 bases, V lost 0 bases, and 3 bases had no gene match. The CDR3 contains 15 residues. CDR3 in amino acids: CASSLVAGASYEQYF. CDR3 nucleotides: TGTGCCAGCAGCTTGGTGGCGGGAGCCTCCTACGAGCAGTACTTC.

This clonotype was observed a few times. The DNA of the CDR3 is TGTGCCATCAGTGGGAGGGCGGACACCGGGGAGCTGTTTTTT. Translating gives CAISGRADTGELFF. The chain employs TRBV10-3 and TRBJ2-2; tentatively, D is TRBD2 (6 bases). V was trimmed by 4 bases and J by 3 bases, leaving 9 bases between them. Per the germline V gene, CDR1 is ENHRY and CDR2 is SYGVKD. The CDR3 has 14 amino acids.

The gene calls are TRBV9 and TRBJ2-2; D is possibly TRBD1 (5 bases). This CDR3 is built from 16 residues. Germline V gives CDR1 SGDLS, CDR2 YYNGEE. The V gene lost 0 bases and the J gene lost 6 bases, with 15 bases spanning the gap. The CDR3 region is CASSVVEAGWAGELFF. The CDR3 region has the DNA TGTGCCAGCAGCGTAGTAGAGGCAGGGTGGGCCGGGGAGCTGTTTTTT. Full variable domain (rest looked up from reference TRBV9 and TRBJ2-2): DSGVTQTPKHLITATGQRVTLRCSPRSGDLSVYWYQQSLDQGLQFLIQYYNGEERAKGNILERFSAQQFPDLHSELNLSSLELGDSALYFCASSVVEAGWAGELFFGEGSRLTVL.

In this sample, this clonotype turned up many times. The genes are TRBV5-1 and TRBJ2-1; D remains unclear. From germline, CDR1 is SGHRS and CDR2 YFSETQ. There are 13 residues in the CDR3. V shed 0 bases and J shed 3 bases, with 4 bases lying between them. Here the CDR3 DNA reads TGCGCCAGCAGCTTGGACTACTACAATGAGCAGTTCTTC. Translation: CASSLDYYNEQFF.

This clonotype appeared many times. The chain combines TRBV9 with TRBJ1-4; the D is unclear. The V end lost 4 bases, the J end lost 1 base, and 14 bases lay between the germline ends. CDR3 length: 16 residues. Looked up from germline, CDR1 is SGDLS and CDR2 is YYNGEE. DNA of the CDR3: TGTGCCAGCAGCACCCAAACCGGGTTAACTAATGAAAAACTGTTTTTT. Translated, it gives CASSTQTGLTNEKLFF.